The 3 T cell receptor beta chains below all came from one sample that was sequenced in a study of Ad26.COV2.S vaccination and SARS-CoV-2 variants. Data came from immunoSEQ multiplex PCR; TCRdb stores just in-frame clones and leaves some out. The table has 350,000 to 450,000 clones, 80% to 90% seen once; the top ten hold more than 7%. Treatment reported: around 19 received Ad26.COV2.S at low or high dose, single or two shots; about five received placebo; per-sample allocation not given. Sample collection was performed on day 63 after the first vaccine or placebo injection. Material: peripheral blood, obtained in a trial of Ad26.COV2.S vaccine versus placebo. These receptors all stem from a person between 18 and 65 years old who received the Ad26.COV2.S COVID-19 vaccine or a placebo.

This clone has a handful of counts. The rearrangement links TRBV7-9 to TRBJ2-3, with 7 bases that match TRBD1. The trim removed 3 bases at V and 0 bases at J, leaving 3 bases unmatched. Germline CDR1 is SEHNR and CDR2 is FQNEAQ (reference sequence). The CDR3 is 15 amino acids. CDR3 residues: CASSLGTVSTDTQYF. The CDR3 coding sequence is TGTGCCAGCAGCTTGGGGACAGTTAGCACAGATACGCAGTATTTT.

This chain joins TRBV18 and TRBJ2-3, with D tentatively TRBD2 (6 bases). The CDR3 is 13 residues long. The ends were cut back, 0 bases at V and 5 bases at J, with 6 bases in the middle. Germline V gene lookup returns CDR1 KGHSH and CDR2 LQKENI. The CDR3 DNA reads TGTGCCAGCTCACCACCTAGCGGAGATACGCAGTATTTT. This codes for CASSPPSGDTQYF.

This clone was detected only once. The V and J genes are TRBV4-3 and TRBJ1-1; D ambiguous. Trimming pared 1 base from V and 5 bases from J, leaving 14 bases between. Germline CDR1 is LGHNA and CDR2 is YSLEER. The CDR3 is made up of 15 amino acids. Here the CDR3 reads CASSQVELRGTEAFF. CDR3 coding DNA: TGCGCCAGCAGCCAAGTTGAGTTGAGAGGGACTGAAGCTTTCTTT.